This T cell receptor (beta chain) was obtained from a study of beta chain features in type 1 diabetes (dated by TCRdb to 2016 to 2019). Study-wide context: Mean age, gender distribution, total cell number and subset yield did not differ between patients and healthy donors. A total of about 110 million sorted cells were examined across all samples, and the number of cells per subset was strongly correlated with RNA yield. In the study, TCRB repertoires of sorted circulating CD4+ T cell subsets from recently diagnosed type 1 diabetes patients were compared with those of matched healthy donors. Regulatory and stem cell-like memory subsets were isolated from only 8 patients and roughly 8 healthy donors, whereas naive and central memory subsets came from all 30 or so donors.

The CDR3 sequence holds 13 residues, the cysteine and phenylalanine included. The entry retains the CDR3 DNA only, 39 bases that are in frame from base 1. Deletion took 6 bases off V and 2 bases off J, with a span of 9 bases between the germline ends. Per the germline V gene, SGHTA is the CDR1 and FQGTGA is the CDR2. All of the isolated RNA was reverse transcribed with the High Capacity cDNA Reverse Transcription Kit, so expressed TCRB transcripts were sequenced. Deep immunoSEQ sequencing was applied to naive, central memory and regulatory T cell samples, giving an average of roughly 3.5 million total reads per sample. Sorted cells were lysed in RLT buffer and RNA was extracted with DNase-treated RNeasy Micro or Mini kits, depending on cell number. Each cell subset was processed on its own to prevent cross-contamination, while patient and healthy donor samples were processed together. The immunoSEQ multiplex PCR was used to amplify TCRB sequences from cDNA, yielding 87-bp fragments that span the CDR3 region. Sequencing of the amplicons was performed on the Illumina HiSeq platform. As for the original processing: Synthetic template baselines were used to correct PCR bias computationally, reads within Hamming distance 2 were collapsed, and singletons that could not be merged were discarded. Reads were aligned against IMGT to assign V, D and J genes, CDR3 length and insertions or deletions at six rearrangement sites. Within each subset, clonotype counts were normalized to sorted cell number, and only after that were true diversity and Gini coefficients computed with the tcR R package. The overlap coefficient, calculated on TCRB nucleotide sequences, was used to quantify repertoire sharing. This is the immuneACCESS table as TCRdb keeps it, with only in-frame sequences that have V and J called. A part of the clones is gone; compared with another copy, unresolved V genes explain less than half, and the rest is unexplained. That table furnishes V, J and clone size, whereas the DNA furnished D and trimming. The sample profile shows roughly 150,000 clones; roughly 10% of them were found once. Of the sample, 0.7% is held by the ten largest clones.

Each donor gave one peripheral blood draw, approximately 110 mL on average, collected into heparinised tubes. A BD FACSAria II and a panel including CD45RO, CCR7, CD25, CD127, CD95 and CD27 were used to sort naive, central memory, regulatory and stem cell-like memory CD4+ T cells. All sorted populations exceeded 98% purity. Right away, PBMCs were isolated by Lymphoprep density gradient centrifugation and were stained directly, with no culture step. Samples were stained and sorted in pairs, with one healthy donor and one patient per experiment, so that batch effects were minimized. Regarding this clone: Its antigen is not yet known. Base qualities were left out, and no much larger clone turns up one base away.

What the authors observed across the whole study: A moderate but significant shortening of TCRB CDR3 length was observed in type 1 diabetes patients in all four CD4+ subsets. Fewer insertions and more nucleotide deletions at VDJ recombination sites were observed in patients with type 1 diabetes, implying thymic rearrangement abnormalities. Shorter templates might have been favored by PCR, but patient and control samples were amplified and corrected together, so both groups would have been affected equally by any skew. Because cDNA rather than genomic DNA was sequenced, highly expressing activated cells could have been over-represented, although no difference in activation and CD3 levels was found between groups. Because small numbers of individuals were included in the HLA sub-analyses, any influence of HLA type on TCRB rearrangement was left unresolved. The naive, central memory and regulatory TCRB repertoires appeared to resemble one another more closely among patients than among healthy donors.

The TCR originated in a woman aged 30 to 39 with type 1 diabetes. The sequencing sample was made of central memory CD4+ T cells from blood. This sequence uses TRBV7-3 and TRBJ2-3, with a tentative D gene TRBD1 over 6 matching bases. The CDR3 sequence is CASSRTVTDTQYF. The nucleotide sequence reads TGTGCCAGCAGTCGGACAGTCACAGATACGCAGTATTTT.